Here is one TCR beta chain with its context. The CDR3 extends over 13 amino acids. CDR1 is SGHNT, CDR2 YYREEE, per germline (reference sequence). Trimming removed 3 bases at V and 4 bases at J, with 7 bases between. This sample is drawn from a study of shared clonotypes between healthy human individuals. Clones were read by immunoSEQ multiplex PCR, and TCRdb kept only the in-frame ones, dropping some. The sample records over 2 million clones, around 90% being singletons. The receptor was derived from a man aged 18 to 29 in good health. Some clones in this sample may be carry-over from other donors' samples. Sample: naive CD4+ T cells from PBMCs. Subset noted: CD45RA+ positively selected. J is TRBJ2-2 and V is TRBV5-4; D perhaps matches TRBD1 (5 bases). The CDR3 region is CASSSQGTGELFF. The CDR3 DNA sequence: TGTGCCAGCAGCTCGCAGGGCACCGGGGAGCTGTTTTTT.